Below are 27 T cell receptor beta chains sequenced from a single sample in a study of T cell responses to AZD1222 COVID-19 vaccine. Libraries were prepared by immunoSEQ multiplex PCR; TCRdb keeps only in-frame clonotypes and omits some of them. The data hold 150,000 to 200,000 clones, with just over 90% observed a single time. This specimen was peripheral blood, taken 28 days after the second AZD1222 dose. The receptors shown here come from an adult who received the AZD1222 COVID-19 vaccine.

CDR3 region: CASSPPGQGYGYTF. The CDR3 coding sequence is TGTGCCAGCTCACCACCGGGACAGGGCTATGGCTACACCTTC. The chain couples TRBV18 to TRBJ1-2; 9 nucleotides match TRBD1. Germline assignment: CDR1 KGHSH and CDR2 LQKENI. This CDR3 region has 14 residues. The J segment lost 4 bases and the V segment lost 0 bases, leaving 0 bases of the junction unmatched.

CDR3 residues: CASGQAATNEKLFF. The CDR3 DNA reads TGTGCCAGCGGACAGGCTGCAACTAATGAAAAACTGTTTTTT. The V and J genes are TRBV19 and TRBJ1-4, with 7 nucleotides matching TRBD1. This CDR3 is 14 amino acids long. CDR1 is LNHDA, CDR2 SQIVND, per germline (reference sequence). With V trimmed by 9 bases and J by 0 bases, 4 bases remained unmatched.

With regard to this clone: Different DNA sequences within this sample yield the same CDR3. The chain has TRBV19 and TRBJ2-1, with D tentatively TRBD1 or TRBD2 (6 bases each). This CDR3 is built from 15 residues. Germline V gene lookup returns CDR1 LNHDA and CDR2 SQIVND (reference sequence). Trimming took 5 bases from V and 3 from J, leaving 14 bases between them. The CDR3 DNA follows: TGTGCCAGTAGTCTGACAGGAGGGAGCTACAATGAGCAGTTCTTC. Translated: CASSLTGGSYNEQFF.

CDR3 nucleotide sequence: TGTGCCAGCAGCTCCACGCCGAGTATCCACGAGCAGTACTTC. Residues: CASSSTPSIHEQYF. The genes are TRBV7-9 and TRBJ2-7; D is uncertain. The CDR3 has 14 residues. The V gene lost 4 bases and the J gene lost 5 bases, with 15 bases spanning the gap. In germline, CDR1 is SEHNR, CDR2 FQNEAQ (reference sequence).

In its sample, this clone was seen many times. This chain connects TRBV4-3 to TRBJ2-1, with D hard to call. Trimming cost V 0 bases and J 6 bases, with 9 bases left between them. Germline V CDR1 and CDR2: LGHNA, YSLEER. This CDR3 comprises 14 residues. CDR3 bases: TGCGCCAGCAGCCAAGATTTGGGAATCAATGAGCAGTTCTTC. It is translated as CASSQDLGINEQFF.

J is TRBJ2-1 and V is TRBV5-1; maybe TRBD1 (6 bases). Per the germline V gene, CDR1 is SGHRS and CDR2 is YFSETQ. The CDR3 runs to 13 residues. V lost 4 bases and J lost 3, with 8 bases in between. The CDR3 DNA follows: TGCGCCAGCAGCCCGGACAGCTACAATGAGCAGTTCTTC. Translating gives CASSPDSYNEQFF.

This clone was counted a single time. V gene TRBV6-2 or TRBV6-3 combines with J gene TRBJ1-2; D unresolved. The CDR3 is 12 residues long. V was trimmed by 2 bases and J by 4 bases, leaving 5 bases between them. In germline, CDR1 is MNHEY, CDR2 SVGEGT. The CDR3 sequence is CASSYPGYGYTF. CDR3 sequence (DNA): TGTGCCAGCAGTTACCCTGGCTATGGCTACACCTTC.

V is TRBV5-1 and J is TRBJ1-1, with D perhaps matching TRBD1 (5 bases). CDR3 size: 15 residues. The V and J ends lost 1 base and 3 bases respectively, with 13 bases between them. Germline V gene lookup returns CDR1 SGHRS and CDR2 YFSETQ. In DNA form, the CDR3 reads TGCGCCAGCAGCTTGCTGTGGGGGTTGGACACTGAAGCTTTCTTT. As protein: CASSLLWGLDTEAFF.

The V and J genes are TRBV5-1 and TRBJ2-6, with 13 bases identical to TRBD2. The CDR3 covers 19 residues. Trimming at V came to 4 bases and at J to 0 bases, leaving 7 bases not matched to a gene. Germline V gene lookup returns CDR1 SGHRS and CDR2 YFSETQ. CDR3 DNA sequence: TGCGCCAGCAGCACCTTTGGGACTAGCGGGGTCTCTGGGGCCAACGTCCTGACTTTC. Translating gives CASSTFGTSGVSGANVLTF.

The rearrangement uses TRBV7-8 and TRBJ2-2, with 9 nucleotides matching TRBD1. This CDR3 has 22 residues. CDR1 and CDR2 from the germline V gene are SGHVS and FQNEAQ. J lost 4 bases, V lost 5 bases, and 26 bases had no gene match. In nucleotides, the CDR3 is TGTGCCAGCAGCCCCAACTTATCCTTGTCTGTCCGGGACAGGGAGGGCACCGGGGAGCTGTTTTTT. It codes for CASSPNLSLSVRDREGTGELFF.

The V gene is TRBV6-2 or TRBV6-3, the J gene TRBJ1-2, with D hard to call. The V end lost 3 bases, the J end lost 7 bases, and 12 bases lay between the germline ends. Germline V gene lookup returns CDR1 MNHEY and CDR2 SVGEGT. The CDR3 runs to 13 residues. CDR3 loop: CASSYSQRTGYTF. As DNA, the CDR3 is TGTGCCAGCAGTTATTCGCAGAGGACTGGCTACACCTTC.

This chain joins TRBV19 and TRBJ2-3; 7 bases match TRBD1. The V and J ends lost 2 bases and 0 bases, in that order; junction bases with no gene match: 5. The CDR3 sequence is 16 residues long. CDR1 is LNHDA and CDR2 is SQIVND in the germline V gene (reference sequence). The CDR3 DNA is TGTGCCAGTAGTATACGGGACAGCACTAGCACAGATACGCAGTATTTT. Amino acid sequence: CASSIRDSTSTDTQYF.

The chain joins TRBV7-2 to TRBJ2-3; D perhaps matches TRBD1 (6 bases). V was clipped by 3 bases and J by 2 bases, with 12 bases between them. The germline V gene has CDR1 SGHTA and CDR2 FQGNSA. The CDR3 is made up of 15 amino acids. The chain's CDR3 is CASSFGDTHTDTQYF. The CDR3 DNA is TGTGCCAGCAGCTTCGGGGACACACACACAGATACGCAGTATTTT.

This rearrangement joins TRBV12-2 to TRBJ2-1; the D call in the table, TRBD1, was not verified against the DNA. TRBV12-2 is a pseudogene locus. The CDR3 loop spans 15 amino acids. CDR3 DNA sequence: TGTGCAAGTCGCTCTGGGACAGGGGAATACAATGAGCAGTTCTTC. Translating it yields CASRSGTGEYNEQFF.

The CDR3 sequence is CASSYQLAGVRNEQFF. The DNA for the CDR3 is TGTGCCAGCAGTTACCAACTAGCGGGAGTCCGCAATGAGCAGTTCTTC. J is TRBJ2-1 and V is TRBV6-5; 11 bases are a match to TRBD2. From germline, CDR1 is MNHEY and CDR2 SVGAGI. The V segment lost 2 bases and the J segment 6 bases; nucleotides outside the gene matches: 6. The CDR3 totals 16 residues.

The chain joins TRBV18 to TRBJ2-1, with 9 positions matching TRBD2. Losses at the gene ends were 6 bases for V and 13 bases for J; bases not matched to a gene: 4. The germline CDR1 and CDR2 sequences are KGHSH and LQKENI. This CDR3 has 11 residues. The CDR3 sequence: CASSEREVQFF. CDR3 bases: TGTGCCAGCTCGGAGCGGGAGGTCCAGTTCTTC.

The chain uses TRBV4-1 and TRBJ2-3; tentatively, D is TRBD2 (6 bases). Germline V gene data show CDR1 as MGHRA and CDR2 as YSYEKL. The CDR3 is 16 amino acids. Trimming removed 2 bases from V and 1 base from J, with 13 bases in between. The CDR3, as DNA: TGCGCCAGCAGCCAACCTAGGAGGGGTCGCACAGATACGCAGTATTTT. Translating it yields CASSQPRRGRTDTQYF.

V usage is TRBV11-2 and J usage is TRBJ1-3; no clear D gene. CDR1 is SGHAT and CDR2 is FQNNGV in the germline V gene. V lost 1 base, J lost 4 bases, and 11 bases lay in between. CDR3 length: 15 amino acids. This CDR3 reads CASSLGGLIGNTIYF. CDR3 coding DNA: TGTGCCAGCAGCTTAGGAGGGCTTATCGGAAACACCATATATTTT.

The chain recombines TRBV18 with TRBJ1-3, with D maybe TRBD1 (6 bases). Trimming stripped 3 bases from V and 4 bases from J, with 13 bases between. Germline assignment: CDR1 KGHSH and CDR2 LQKENI. The CDR3 loop spans 15 amino acids. CDR3 residues: CASSPGQPLGNTIYF. CDR3 DNA sequence: TGTGCCAGCTCACCCGGACAGCCTTTAGGAAACACCATATATTTT.

This clone occurred once. The chain combines TRBV28 with TRBJ1-5, with 9 bases lining up with TRBD1. The germline V gene encodes CDR1 MDHEN and CDR2 SYDVKM. This CDR3 spans 15 amino acids. The ends lost 5 bases at V and 2 bases at J; junction bases unmatched: 4. The CDR3 spells CASSIRTGGNQPQHF. The CDR3 DNA reads as TGTGCCAGCAGTATCCGGACAGGGGGCAATCAGCCCCAGCATTTT. Full variable domain (rest looked up from reference TRBV28 and TRBJ1-5): DVKVTQSSRYLVKRTGEKVFLECVQDMDHENMFWYRQDPGLGLRLIYFSYDVKMKEKGDIPEGYSVSREKKERFSLILESASTNQTSMYLCASSIRTGGNQPQHFGDGTRLSIL.

The chain joins TRBV27 to TRBJ2-7, with TRBD1 matching 10 bases. Trimming removed 2 bases from V and 3 bases from J; junction bases left unmatched: 7. CDR3 size: 16 residues. The germline gives CDR1 MNHEY, CDR2 SMNVEV (reference sequence). CDR3 sequence (DNA): TGTGCCAGCAGTTTAAGGTGGGACAGGGGCCTCTACGAGCAGTACTTC. Translation: CASSLRWDRGLYEQYF.

The J gene is TRBJ1-3, the V gene TRBV9; TRBD1 matches 8 bases. The germline V gene has CDR1 SGDLS and CDR2 YYNGEE. The CDR3 length is 16 residues. Trimming removed 4 bases from V and 1 base from J; junction bases left unmatched: 7. The CDR3 loop reads CASSREGTGSGNTIYF. CDR3 in DNA: TGTGCCAGCAGCCGCGAGGGGACAGGATCTGGAAACACCATATATTTT.

The chain is built from TRBV5-1 and TRBJ1-5; 10 bases map to TRBD1. The germline CDR1 and CDR2 sequences are SGHRS and YFSETQ. V lost 4 bases, J lost 5 bases, and 3 bases stayed unmatched. The length of the CDR3 is 14 residues. In DNA form, the CDR3 reads TGCGCCAGCAGCCCGGGACAGGGGCATCAGCCCCAGCATTTT. Encoded protein: CASSPGQGHQPQHF.

The rearrangement joins TRBV7-2 to TRBJ1-5, with 7 bases aligning to TRBD1. This CDR3 is built from 15 residues. Germline-derived CDR1 and CDR2 are SGHTA and FQGNSA. The J segment lost 4 bases and the V segment lost 5 bases, leaving 8 bases of the junction unmatched. The CDR3 region has the DNA TGTGCCAGCAGCCTAGTCAGGACAGGAAATCAGCCCCAGCATTTT. Its protein is CASSLVRTGNQPQHF. Together with reference TRBV7-2 and TRBJ1-5, the CDR3 gives the full variable domain: GAGVSQSPSNKVTEKGKDVELRCDPISGHTALYWYRQSLGQGLEFLIYFQGNSAPDKSGLPSDRFSAERTGGSVSTLTIQRTQQEDSAVYLCASSLVRTGNQPQHFGDGTRLSIL.

This clone was seen just once. The chain uses TRBV12-3 or TRBV12-4 and TRBJ1-6; D not certain. With 6 bases removed from V and 7 bases from J, the gap between germline ends came to 10 bases. This CDR3 region has 13 residues. The chain's CDR3 is CASSGSTNSPLHF. In nucleotides, the CDR3 is TGTGCCAGCAGCGGCAGTACCAATTCACCCCTCCACTTT.

V is TRBV7-3 and J is TRBJ2-7; D assignment may be TRBD1 or TRBD2 (7 bases each). The V gene lost 1 base and the J gene lost 1 base, with 14 bases spanning the gap. The CDR3 loop spans 16 amino acids. Germline-derived CDR1 and CDR2 are SGHTA and FQGTGA. The CDR3: CASSLKGGTESYEQYF. In DNA form, the CDR3 reads TGTGCCAGCAGCTTAAAGGGGGGGACAGAATCCTACGAGCAGTACTTC.

The V call is TRBV10-3, the J call TRBJ1-3; weak D call: TRBD1 (6 bases). V was shortened by 2 bases and J by 0 bases, with 20 bases between the two germline ends. The CDR3 consists of 19 residues. Per the germline V gene, CDR1 is ENHRY and CDR2 is SYGVKD. The CDR3 loop reads CAISERGVETDGSGNTIYF. CDR3 DNA: TGTGCCATCAGTGAGAGGGGGGTGGAGACAGACGGCTCTGGAAACACCATATATTTT.